This T cell receptor (beta chain) was recorded in a study of T cells in Graves' hyperthyroidism and ophthalmopathy. Turning to the study itself: Blood was drawn when the patient was first diagnosed and still untreated.

This clonotype was recorded at least ten times. The PBMCs studied were ones that came from about 10 ml fresh peripheral blood. Researchers amplified the TCR beta CDR3 regions from RNA transcripts. With the HTBI primer set, the TCR CDR3 went through a first round of RT-PCR. Using its own MiXCR run on the multiplex PCR reads, TCRdb lists one record per CDR3 protein. Counted here are around 300,000 distinct CDR3 sequences, 10% to 15% occurring once; the ten biggest clones make up roughly 7.5%. The CDR3 is 17 amino acids. Germline lookup yields CDR1 MDHEN and CDR2 SYDVKM. V lost 6 bases, J lost 6 bases, and 11 bases stayed unmatched.

Sequences were obtained from blood. The rearrangement joins TRBV28 to TRBJ2-3; 14 positions agree with TRBD2. The clonotype was recovered from a woman between 25 and 40 years old with Graves' hyperthyroidism that later progressed to Graves' ophthalmopathy. CDR3 nucleotide sequence: TGTGCCAGCAGACCTAATCGGGGACTAGCGGGAGTGGATACGCAGTATTTT. It encodes CASRPNRGLAGVDTQYF.